The entry that follows covers one T cell receptor beta chain sequence. Germline V gene sequence: CDR1 SGDLS, CDR2 YYNGEE. The CDR3 length is 13 residues. V was trimmed by 3 bases and J by 4 bases, leaving 8 bases between them. This specimen belongs to a study of OX40 agonist ivuxolimab in advanced cancers. Generated by immunoSEQ multiplex PCR, the TCRdb table keeps only in-frame clones and is missing some. The sample lists just under 65,000 clones, 81% seen once, with over 0.95% in the top ten. Peripheral blood came from all dose cohorts at three timepoints. The sample here was CD4+ or CD8+ T cells sorted from blood, taken in a trial of the OX40 agonist ivuxolimab. The chain employs TRBV9 and TRBJ1-5; TRBD1 might be the D (6 bases). This receptor was identified in an adult with an advanced solid tumor such as melanoma, head and neck, liver or kidney cancer. The CDR3 bases are TGTGCCAGCAGCGAGGGGGGTAATCAGCCCCAGCATTTT. Amino acids: CASSEGGNQPQHF.